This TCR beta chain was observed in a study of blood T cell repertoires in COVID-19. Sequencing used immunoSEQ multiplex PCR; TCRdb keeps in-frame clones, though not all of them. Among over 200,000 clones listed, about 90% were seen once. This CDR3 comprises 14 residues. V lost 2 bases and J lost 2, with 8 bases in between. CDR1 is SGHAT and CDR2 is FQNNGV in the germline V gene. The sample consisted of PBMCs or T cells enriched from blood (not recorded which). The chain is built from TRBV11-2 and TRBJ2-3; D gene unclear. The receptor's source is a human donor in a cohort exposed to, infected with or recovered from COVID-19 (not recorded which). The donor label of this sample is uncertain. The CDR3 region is CASSLTDDTDTQYF. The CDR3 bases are TGTGCCAGCAGCTTAACTGATGACACAGATACGCAGTATTTT.